The entry below describes one T cell receptor (beta chain). Its antigen is not known. The data are from a study of T cells after yellow fever vaccination. Template-switching 5'RACE yielded the TCR cDNA; a universal primer site and UMIs were added in the process. TCRdb re-called the 5' RACE reads with MiXCR, one entry per CDR3 protein. The sample lists roughly 150,000 distinct CDR3 sequences; about 7% were seen once. Trimming removed 2 bases at V and 0 bases at J, with 26 bases between. Germline V gives CDR1 MNHEY, CDR2 SVGEGT. The CDR3 covers 21 residues. Broader study findings: Post-booster reappearance was seen for most primary-vaccination clones (about 96% CD4, about 88% CD8). Some clonotypes were seen in both the CD4 and the CD8 compartments. These made up a small share and likely arose from convergent recombination.

This clonotype was sampled from a man aged 18 to 29 who received the YFV17D yellow fever vaccine. Here the sequenced sample was CD4+ T cells sorted from PBMCs, taken around 5 days after the first yellow fever vaccination. V and J are TRBV6-2 or TRBV6-3 and TRBJ2-1; a weak D match, TRBD1 (6 bases). As DNA, the CDR3 is TGTGCCAGCAGTTACCACTCGGACCCCGGACGCCACAGGGACTCCTACAATGAGCAGTTCTTC. Protein product: CASSYHSDPGRHRDSYNEQFF.